These 8 T cell receptor beta chains share one sample of origin, sequenced in a study of esophageal squamous cell carcinoma under preoperative chemotherapy. TCRdb fed the PCR reads into MiXCR, producing one record per CDR3 protein. The repertoire has some 30,000 distinct CDR3 sequences, around 49% of them found once; the top ten carry approximately 25%. The time point was: after preoperative PTX-NDP chemotherapy. The sample was gathered from a patient given preoperative chemotherapy. These receptors were collected from a human donor with esophageal squamous cell carcinoma. The donor label of this sample is uncertain.

This clonotype was detected many times. One base away lies a much larger clone, so this may be a sequencing read error. The chain links TRBV12-3 or TRBV12-4 to TRBJ2-5; 13 bases align to TRBD2. V trimming: 5 bases; J trimming: 11 bases; junction bases outside the gene matches: 17. The CDR3 is made up of 17 amino acids. This CDR3 reads CASSRRLAGGPYNEQYF. The CDR3 bases are TGTGCCAGCAGTCGAAGACTAGCGGGGGGTCCCTACAATGAGCAGTACTTC.

Notes on this clonotype: One end of the junction varies from germline; a read error may be responsible. This chain links TRBV7-6 with TRBJ2-3; tentatively, D is TRBD2 (6 bases). This CDR3 has 16 residues. Germline-derived CDR1 and CDR2 are SGHVS and FNYEAQ. The CDR3 protein is CASGGDGSTGEDTQYF. Here the CDR3 DNA reads TGTGCCAGCGGCGGAGACGGGAGTACGGGCGAAGATACCCAGTATTTC.

The chain employs TRBV27 and TRBJ1-1; TRBD1 matches 10 bases. CDR3 length: 15 amino acids. The trim removed 6 bases at V and 8 bases at J, leaving 12 bases unmatched. The V gene's germline CDR1 is MNHEY and CDR2 SMNVEV (reference sequence). As DNA, the CDR3 is TGTGCCAGCAGGGCCTCCGGGACAGGGGAGATCGAAGCTTTCTTT. Translating it yields CASRASGTGEIEAFF.

This clonotype has a single count. V is TRBV12-3 or TRBV12-4 and J is TRBJ2-3; weak D call: TRBD2 (5 bases). V gave up 4 bases and J gave up 10 bases, with 9 bases separating them. The CDR3 is 11 residues long. As DNA, the CDR3 is TGTGCCAGCAGTTCAACTAGGTCGCAGTATTTT. Amino acid sequence: CASSSTRSQYF.

To note about this clonotype: The junction differs from germline at one of its ends, possibly a read error. The chain recombines TRBV6-2 or TRBV6-3 with TRBJ2-4; 8 nucleotides match TRBD2. CDR1 and CDR2 from the germline V gene are MNHEY and SVGEGT. The CDR3 loop spans 16 amino acids. In DNA form, the CDR3 reads TGTGCCAGCATGGGCATCGGGGGGGAGGCCAAAGACATCCAGTACTTC. It codes for CASMGIGGEAKDIQYF.

The chain carries TRBV27 and TRBJ2-5, with 10 bases fitting TRBD2. CDR3 length equals 14 residues. Trimming removed 6 bases from V and 4 bases from J; junction bases left unmatched: 5. CDR1 is MNHEY, CDR2 SMNVEV, per germline (reference sequence). The CDR3 region has the DNA TGTGCCAGCAGCTCTAGCGGGAGTGTAGAGACCCAGTACTTC. This sequence encodes CASSSSGSVETQYF.

Within the sample, this clonotype is medium-sized. The gene calls are TRBV7-2 and TRBJ2-7; D is ambiguous. This CDR3 has 13 residues. Germline values: CDR1 SGHTA, CDR2 FQGNSA. The V gene lost 7 bases and the J gene lost 1 base, with 11 bases spanning the gap. The CDR3 spells CASTKGASYEQYF. The CDR3 DNA is TGTGCCAGCACCAAAGGAGCGTCCTACGAGCAGTACTTC. Together with reference TRBV7-2 and TRBJ2-7, the CDR3 gives the full variable domain: GAGVSQSPSNKVTEKGKDVELRCDPISGHTALYWYRQSLGQGLEFLIYFQGNSAPDKSGLPSDRFSAERTGGSVSTLTIQRTQQEDSAVYLCASTKGASYEQYFGPGTRLTVT.

For this clonotype: Germline is not matched at one junction end, which may reflect a read error. The chain links TRBV7-2 to TRBJ2-3, with D possibly TRBD2 on 6 matching bases. The CDR3 has 17 residues. CDR1 is SGHTA, CDR2 FQGNSA, per germline. The CDR3 region is CASSPGTGGSRQDTQYF. In DNA form, the CDR3 reads TGTGCCAGCAGCCCGGGGACTGGGGGGAGCCGCCAAGATACGCAGTATTTC.